The clone carrying this T cell receptor beta chain was seen at least ten times. Its antigen is still unknown. This specimen comes from a study of T-cell memory formation after mild COVID-19. Study at large: Clusters of TCRs were largely donor specific.

Using constant-segment primers, 5'RACE produced TCR alpha and TCR beta cDNA libraries carrying sample barcodes and UMIs. TCRdb re-called the 5' RACE reads through MiXCR, storing one row per CDR3 protein. The data hold more than 100,000 distinct CDR3 sequences, with approximately 6.2% observed a single time. General observations from the study: Mainly in CM and EM were contracting CD4+ clones; CD8+ were in EMRA. Second-wave clones with a day 37 peak had unconfirmed SARS-CoV-2 specificity.

The sequenced sample was PBMCs or a T cell subset sorted from them (not recorded which). The TCR sequence derives from an adult woman who had mild COVID-19 (a few samples of this study predate the infection). Cell type and time point are not known.

The CDR3: CASGPTGAPNSEAFF. CDR3 coding DNA: TGTGCCAGCGGCCCGACAGGGGCCCCCAATAGCGAAGCTTTCTTT. This rearrangement joins TRBV13 to TRBJ1-1; 8 nucleotides align to TRBD1. The CDR3 consists of 15 residues. Germline V lookup: CDR1 PRHDT, CDR2 FYEKMQ (reference sequence). J gave up 8 bases and V 8 bases, and 16 bases lay outside the gene matches.